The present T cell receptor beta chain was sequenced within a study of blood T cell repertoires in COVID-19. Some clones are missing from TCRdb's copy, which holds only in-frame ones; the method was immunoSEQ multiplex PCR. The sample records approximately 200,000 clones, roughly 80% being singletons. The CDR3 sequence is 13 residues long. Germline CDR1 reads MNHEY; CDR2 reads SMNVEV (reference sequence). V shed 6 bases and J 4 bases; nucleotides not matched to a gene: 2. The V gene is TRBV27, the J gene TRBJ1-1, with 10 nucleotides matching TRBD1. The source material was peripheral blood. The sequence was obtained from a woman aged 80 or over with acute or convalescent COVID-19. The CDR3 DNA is TGTGCCAGCAGCCGGGACAGGGGCACTGAAGCTTTCTTT. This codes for CASSRDRGTEAFF.